This T cell receptor (beta chain) was recorded in a study of monozygotic twins with inflammatory bowel disease. Regarding the study as a whole: Fewer shared clonotypes with others were found in IBD patients than in healthy twins, especially with disease activity.

CDR1 DFQATT and CDR2 SNEGSKA come from the germline V gene (reference sequence). The CDR3 runs 14 residues. The template was total RNA from whole blood, with no T cell sorting. It was about 4,000 ng of total RNA that each TCR library used. From its re-call of the 5' RACE reads, TCRdb lists each CDR3 protein once, without DNA. Its table lists about 440,000 distinct CDR3 sequences. Comments on this clonotype: Its antigen is undetermined.

V and J are TRBV20-1 and TRBJ1-2. This TCR derives from a human donor with ulcerative colitis or Crohn's disease, or a healthy co-twin of an affected twin (not recorded which). The specimen sequenced was blood. CDR3: CSAPRSSPNYGYTF.